This is a list of T cell receptor beta chains from one sample in a study of T-cell reconstitution after alpha-beta-depleted transplantation in children. One entry per CDR3 protein results from TCRdb running MiXCR on the PCR reads. The sample includes around 15,000 distinct CDR3 sequences, approximately 4.9% of them seen just once. The material sequenced was PBMCs, taken before TCRalphabeta/CD19-depleted stem cell transplant. The source of these receptors is a boy younger than 18 with acute lymphoblastic leukemia, due to receive a stem cell transplant. The CDR3 runs from the conserved cysteine through the conserved F or W.

V gene | CDR3 protein
TRBV28 | CASSLPLAGNSSYEQYF
TRBV5-5 | CASSAFSGPGETQYF
TRBV28 | CASSPRDPNPSGNTIYF
TRBV19 | CASSYLLAGYPDTQYF
TRBV28 | CASRAQNLAGDEQYF
TRBV20-1 | CSARDSKRVGSYGYTF
TRBV28 | CASSLGQGNYGYTF
TRBV6-2/TRBV6-3 | CASGSVLSYNEQFF
TRBV7-9 | CASSQQPWVLMNTEAFF
TRBV20-1 | CSASYKGGGRRYEQYF
TRBV28 | CASGVGGPLRETQYF
TRBV4-1 | CASSQQAGGAYNEQFF
TRBV7-2 | CASSLDWFRGTQYF
TRBV19 | CASSRDRATNEKLFF
TRBV12-3/TRBV12-4 | CASSASWTSGRGRTYEQYF
TRBV6-2/TRBV6-3 | CASRDGTSSYNEQFF
TRBV7-2 | CASSLVQGDGYTF
TRBV7-9 | CASSLPGTWHGYTF
TRBV11-2 | CASSLAGGKETQYF
TRBV7-9 | CASSRGPGTEAFF
TRBV20-1 | CSARKGLQDTEAFF
TRBV7-8 | CASSLGGRGSETQYF
TRBV11-2 | CASSLILAGGPKDYNEQFF
TRBV6-1 | CASVGWGPSTEAFF
TRBV20-1 | CSAISKWDYINTEAFF
TRBV4-1 | CASSQGGGSNQPQHF
TRBV4-3 | CASSPALFGGGPSYEQYF
TRBV4-2 | CASSPARLIAGGPRISYEQYF
TRBV28 | CASSLGGGTNTQYF
TRBV5-5 | CASSPGLRSGELFF
TRBV7-3 | CASSLGLSGAYEQYF
TRBV18 | CASSQGVSETQYF
TRBV15 | CATSRDLAGPDQETQYF
TRBV7-9 | CASSSLYSSGNTIYF
TRBV4-3 | CASSQERLAGGPAYF
TRBV2 | CASEPRGTDTQYF
TRBV6-2/TRBV6-3 | CASSRPSGGTGYEAFF
TRBV29-1 | CSVVGLAGGNNNEQFF